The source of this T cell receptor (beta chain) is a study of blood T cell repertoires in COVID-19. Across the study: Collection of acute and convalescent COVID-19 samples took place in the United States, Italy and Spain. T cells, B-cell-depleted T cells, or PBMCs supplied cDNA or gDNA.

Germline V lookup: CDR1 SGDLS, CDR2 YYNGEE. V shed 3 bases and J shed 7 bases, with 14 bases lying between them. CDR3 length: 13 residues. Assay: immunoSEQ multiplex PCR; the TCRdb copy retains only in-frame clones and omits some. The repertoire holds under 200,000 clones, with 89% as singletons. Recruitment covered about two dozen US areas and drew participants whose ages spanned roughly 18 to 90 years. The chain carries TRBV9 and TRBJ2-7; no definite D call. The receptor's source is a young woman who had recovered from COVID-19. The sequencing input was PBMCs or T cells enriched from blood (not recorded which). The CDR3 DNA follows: TGTGCCAGCAGCGCCCAGTCCCTTTCTGAGCAGTACTTC. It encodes CASSAQSLSEQYF. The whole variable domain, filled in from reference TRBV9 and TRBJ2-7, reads DSGVTQTPKHLITATGQRVTLRCSPRSGDLSVYWYQQSLDQGLQFLIQYYNGEERAKGNILERFSAQQFPDLHSELNLSSLELGDSALYFCASSAQSLSEQYFGPGTRLTVT.